The text below deals with one TCR beta chain. Method: immunoSEQ multiplex PCR; TCRdb's copy keeps in-frame clones and lacks some. The sample yields about 80,000 clones, roughly 85% seen once. J gave up 5 bases and V 5 bases, and 5 bases lay outside the gene matches. Germline lookup yields CDR1 LNHDA and CDR2 SQIVND (reference sequence). This CDR3 is built from 13 residues. The data were obtained in a study of T cell clones after liver transplantation. At the level of the study: Samples came from ITN030ST, which attempted immunosuppression withdrawal within 2 years of liver transplantation.

This chain uses TRBV19 with TRBJ1-1, with 7 bases matching TRBD1. The sequences come from CD4+ T cells from blood, collected about 46 months after liver transplant. This receptor was obtained from a human patient who received a liver transplant. Some T cells may possibly be graft donor cells. The chain's CDR3 is CASSANRGTEAFF. The CDR3 DNA follows: TGTGCCAGTAGTGCCAACAGGGGTACTGAAGCTTTCTTT.